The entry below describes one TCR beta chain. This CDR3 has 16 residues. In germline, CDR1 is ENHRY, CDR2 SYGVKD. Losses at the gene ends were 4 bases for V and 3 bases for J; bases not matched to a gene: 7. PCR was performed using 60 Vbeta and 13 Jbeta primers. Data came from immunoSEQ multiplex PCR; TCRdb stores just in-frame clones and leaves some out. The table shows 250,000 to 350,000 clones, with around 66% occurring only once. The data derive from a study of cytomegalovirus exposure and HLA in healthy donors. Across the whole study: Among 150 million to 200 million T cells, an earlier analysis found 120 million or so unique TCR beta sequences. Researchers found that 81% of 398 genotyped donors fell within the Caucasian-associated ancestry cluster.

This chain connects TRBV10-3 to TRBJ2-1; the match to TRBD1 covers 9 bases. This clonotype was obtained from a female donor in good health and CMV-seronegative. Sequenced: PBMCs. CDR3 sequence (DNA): TGTGCCATCAGTGGGAGGACAGGGGAAAACTACAATGAGCAGTTCTTC. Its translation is CAISGRTGENYNEQFF.